In this sample, the clone carrying this TCR beta chain turned up a few times. The germline CDR1 and CDR2 sequences are KGHSH and LQKENI. Trimming shortened V by 5 bases and J by 7 bases, and 6 bases separated the two germline ends. This CDR3 comprises 12 residues. TCRdb itself ran the RT-PCR reads through MiXCR, one entry per CDR3 protein. Of 150,000 to 250,000 distinct CDR3 sequences in the sample, around 41% were seen once. The sample is drawn from a study of patients and donors after allogeneic stem cell transplantation. Sequencing used blood, either unsorted or a sorted T cell fraction (not recorded which). The origin of this receptor is a human donor who was either an allogeneic HSCT recipient or a stem cell or donor lymphocyte infusion donor (not recorded which). It is not recorded whose cells these are; they may come from a transplant donor. The chain has TRBV18 and TRBJ1-6, with no clear D. The CDR3 reads CASSTGNSPLHF. CDR3 nucleotides: TGTGCCAGCTCAACGGGGAATTCACCCCTCCACTTT.